Below, 5 T cell receptor beta chains from the same sample are listed, as sequenced in a study of cytomegalovirus exposure and HLA in healthy donors. Use of 60 Vbeta and 13 Jbeta primers characterized the PCR. Some clones are missing from TCRdb's copy, which holds only in-frame ones; the method was immunoSEQ multiplex PCR. The data contain 90,000 to 130,000 clones, 70% to 90% of them singletons. Sequenced material: PBMCs. Source of these receptors: a man aged 35-49 years in good health and CMV-seronegative.

The genes are TRBV6-5 and TRBJ1-1; D uncertain. With 1 base removed from V and 1 base from J, the gap between germline ends came to 10 bases. CDR3 length: 15 amino acids. Germline loops: CDR1 MNHEY, CDR2 SVGAGI. The CDR3 DNA reads TGTGCCAGCAGTTACTACCGGGGAACGAACACTGAAGCTTTCTTT. This codes for CASSYYRGTNTEAFF.

V is TRBV29-1 and J is TRBJ1-1, with D unclear. Per the germline V gene, CDR1 is SQVTM and CDR2 is ANQGSEA. Trimming shortened V by 6 bases and J by 9 bases, and 17 bases separated the two germline ends. This CDR3 spans 12 amino acids. The DNA for the CDR3 is TGCAGCGTCTCACTTACAACAGAGAAAGCTTTCTTT. It is translated as CSVSLTTEKAFF. Full variable domain (outside the CDR3, taken from reference TRBV29-1 and TRBJ1-1): SAVISQKPSRDICQRGTSLTIQCQVDSQVTMMFWYRQQPGQSLTLIATANQGSEATYESGFVIDKFPISRPNLTFSTLTVSNMSPEDSSIYLCSVSLTTEKAFFGQGTRLTVV.

The chain recombines TRBV28 with TRBJ2-5; D is undetermined. The CDR3 has 16 amino acids. Trimming pared 2 bases from V and 5 bases from J, leaving 18 bases between. CDR1 and CDR2 (germline): MDHEN, SYDVKM. The CDR3 DNA reads as TGTGCCAGCAGTTTAAGGTGGGCCTTTCCCCAGGAGACCCAGTACTTC. This gives the protein CASSLRWAFPQETQYF.

This clone turned up a few times. The J gene is TRBJ2-5, the V gene TRBV5-4; a weak D match, TRBD2 (6 bases). V shed 3 bases and J shed 6 bases, with 12 bases lying between them. Germline CDR1 is SGHNT and CDR2 is YYREEE (reference sequence). The CDR3 length is 13 residues. CDR3 amino acids: CASSSTSGKTQYF. The CDR3 DNA reads as TGTGCCAGCAGCTCGACTAGTGGTAAGACCCAGTACTTC.

The chain uses TRBV28 and TRBJ2-5, with 7 positions matching TRBD1. CDR1 is MDHEN and CDR2 is SYDVKM in the germline V gene. V dropped 6 bases and J dropped 4; count of bases not matched to a gene: 8. The CDR3 contains 14 residues. CDR3 in amino acids: CASSQTHRGETQYF. The CDR3 coding sequence is TGTGCCAGCAGCCAAACACACAGGGGAGAGACCCAGTACTTC.